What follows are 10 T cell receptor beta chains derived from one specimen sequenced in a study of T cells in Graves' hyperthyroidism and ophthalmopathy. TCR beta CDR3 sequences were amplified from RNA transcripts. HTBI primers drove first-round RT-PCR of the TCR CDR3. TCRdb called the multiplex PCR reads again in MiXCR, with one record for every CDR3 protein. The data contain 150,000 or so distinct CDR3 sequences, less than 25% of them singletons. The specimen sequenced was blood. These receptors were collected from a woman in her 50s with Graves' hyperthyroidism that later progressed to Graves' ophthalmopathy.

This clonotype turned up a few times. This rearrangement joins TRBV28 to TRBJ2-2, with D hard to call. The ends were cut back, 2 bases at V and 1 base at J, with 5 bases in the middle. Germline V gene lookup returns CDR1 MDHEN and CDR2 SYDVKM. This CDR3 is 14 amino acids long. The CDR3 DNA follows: TGTGCCAGCAGTTTACTGGAGAACACCGGGGAGCTGTTTTTT. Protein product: CASSLLENTGELFF.

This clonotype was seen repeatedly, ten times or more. The chain's CDR3 is CASSGMAILGNEQFF. In nucleotides, the CDR3 is TGTGCCAGCAGTGGGATGGCGATATTAGGGAATGAGCAGTTCTTC. V and J are TRBV6-1 and TRBJ2-1; D call uncertain. This CDR3 region has 15 residues. With 4 bases removed from V and 7 bases from J, the gap between germline ends came to 17 bases. CDR1 and CDR2 (germline): MNHNS, SASEGT.

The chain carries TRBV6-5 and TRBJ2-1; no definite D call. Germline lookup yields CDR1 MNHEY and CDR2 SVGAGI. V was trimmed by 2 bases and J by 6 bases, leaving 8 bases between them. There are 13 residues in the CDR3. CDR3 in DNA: TGTGCCAGCAGTTACAGGTCTACCAATGAGCAGTTCTTC. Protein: CASSYRSTNEQFF.

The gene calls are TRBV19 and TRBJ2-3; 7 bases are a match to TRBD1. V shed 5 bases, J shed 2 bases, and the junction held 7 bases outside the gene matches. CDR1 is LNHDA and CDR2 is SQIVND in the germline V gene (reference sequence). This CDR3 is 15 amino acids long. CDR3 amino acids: CASSVDGTATDTQYF. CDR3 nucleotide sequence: TGTGCCAGTAGTGTTGACGGGACAGCCACAGATACGCAGTATTTT.

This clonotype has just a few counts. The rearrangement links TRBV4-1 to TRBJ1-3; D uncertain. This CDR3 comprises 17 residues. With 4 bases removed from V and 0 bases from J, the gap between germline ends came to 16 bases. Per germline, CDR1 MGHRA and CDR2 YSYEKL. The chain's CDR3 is CASSREREAGSGNTIYF. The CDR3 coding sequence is TGCGCCAGCAGCCGGGAAAGGGAGGCAGGCTCTGGAAACACCATATATTTT.

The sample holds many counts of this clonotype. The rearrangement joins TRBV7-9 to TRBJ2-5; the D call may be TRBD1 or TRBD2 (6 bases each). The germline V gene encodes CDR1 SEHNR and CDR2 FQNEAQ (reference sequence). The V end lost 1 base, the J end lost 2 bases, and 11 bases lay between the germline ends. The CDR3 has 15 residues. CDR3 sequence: CASSLDWRGQETQYF. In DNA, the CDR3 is TGTGCCAGCAGCTTAGATTGGAGGGGGCAAGAGACCCAGTACTTC.

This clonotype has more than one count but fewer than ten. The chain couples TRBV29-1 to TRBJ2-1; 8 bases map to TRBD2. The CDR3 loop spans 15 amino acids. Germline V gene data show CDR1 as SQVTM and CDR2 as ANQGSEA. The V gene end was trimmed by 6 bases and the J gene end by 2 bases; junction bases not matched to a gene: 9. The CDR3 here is CSVNPLAATYNEQFF. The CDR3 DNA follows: TGCAGCGTCAACCCACTAGCGGCAACCTACAATGAGCAGTTCTTC.

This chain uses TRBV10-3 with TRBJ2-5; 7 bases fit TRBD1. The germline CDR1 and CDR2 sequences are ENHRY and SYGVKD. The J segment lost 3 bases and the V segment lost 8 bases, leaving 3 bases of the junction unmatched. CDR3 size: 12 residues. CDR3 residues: CAIGTEEETQYF. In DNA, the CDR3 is TGTGCCATCGGGACAGAAGAAGAGACCCAGTACTTC.

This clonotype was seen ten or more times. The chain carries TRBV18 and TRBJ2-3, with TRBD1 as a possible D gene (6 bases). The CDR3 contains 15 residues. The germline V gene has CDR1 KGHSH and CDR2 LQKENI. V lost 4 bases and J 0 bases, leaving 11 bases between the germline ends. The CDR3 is CASSLQTGSTDTQYF. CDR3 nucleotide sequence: TGTGCCAGCTCACTACAAACAGGGAGCACAGATACGCAGTATTTT.

CDR3 nucleotides: TGTGCCAGTAGTAATCTGGTTTACAATGAGCAGTTCTTC. Its protein is CASSNLVYNEQFF. V is TRBV19 and J is TRBJ2-1; the D is unclear. From germline, CDR1 is LNHDA and CDR2 SQIVND (reference sequence). Trimming cost V 4 bases and J 4 bases, with 8 bases left between them. The length of the CDR3 is 13 residues.